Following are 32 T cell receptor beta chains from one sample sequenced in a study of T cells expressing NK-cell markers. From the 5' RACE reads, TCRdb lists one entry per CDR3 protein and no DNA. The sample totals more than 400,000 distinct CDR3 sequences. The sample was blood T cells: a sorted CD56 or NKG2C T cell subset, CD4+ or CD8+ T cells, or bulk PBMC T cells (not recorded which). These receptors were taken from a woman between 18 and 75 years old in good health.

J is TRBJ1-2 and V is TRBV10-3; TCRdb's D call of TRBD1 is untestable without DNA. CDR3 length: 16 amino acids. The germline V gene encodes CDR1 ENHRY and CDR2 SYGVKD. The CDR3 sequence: CAIMGDRSRDGYGYTF.

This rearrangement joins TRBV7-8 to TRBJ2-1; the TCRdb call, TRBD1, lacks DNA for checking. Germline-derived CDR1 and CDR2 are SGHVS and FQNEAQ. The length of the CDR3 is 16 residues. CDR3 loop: CASSFGLAGPYNEQFF.

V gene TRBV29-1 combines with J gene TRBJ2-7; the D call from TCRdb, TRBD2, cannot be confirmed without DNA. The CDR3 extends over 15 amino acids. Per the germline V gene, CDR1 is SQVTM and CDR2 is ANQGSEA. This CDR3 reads CSGVAVSGRSYEQYF.

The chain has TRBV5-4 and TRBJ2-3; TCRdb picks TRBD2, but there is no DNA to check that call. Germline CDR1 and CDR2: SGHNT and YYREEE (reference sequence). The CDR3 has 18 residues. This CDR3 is CASSFAYSSGRNTDTQYF.

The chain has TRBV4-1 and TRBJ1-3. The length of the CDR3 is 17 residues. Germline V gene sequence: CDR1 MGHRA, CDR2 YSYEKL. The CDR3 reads CASSQEGDLQLGNTIYF.

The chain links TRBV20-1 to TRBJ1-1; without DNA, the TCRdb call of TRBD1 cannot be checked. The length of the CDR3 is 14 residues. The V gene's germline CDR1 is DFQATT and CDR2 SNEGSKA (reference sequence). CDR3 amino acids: CSAARTGVGTEAFF.

CDR3 sequence: CASSYYYEQYF. The chain joins TRBV12-3 or TRBV12-4 to TRBJ2-7. CDR3 size: 11 residues.

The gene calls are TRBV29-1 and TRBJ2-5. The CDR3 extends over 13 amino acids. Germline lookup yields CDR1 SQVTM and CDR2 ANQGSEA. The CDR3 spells CSALGLKQETQYF.

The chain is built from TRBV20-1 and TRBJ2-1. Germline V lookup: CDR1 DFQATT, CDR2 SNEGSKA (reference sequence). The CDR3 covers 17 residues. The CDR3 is CSARDYSGSSSYNEQFF.

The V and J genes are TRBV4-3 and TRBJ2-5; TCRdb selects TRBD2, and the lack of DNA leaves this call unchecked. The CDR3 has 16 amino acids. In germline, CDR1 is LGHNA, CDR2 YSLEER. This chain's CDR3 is CASSQGNLLGKETQYF.

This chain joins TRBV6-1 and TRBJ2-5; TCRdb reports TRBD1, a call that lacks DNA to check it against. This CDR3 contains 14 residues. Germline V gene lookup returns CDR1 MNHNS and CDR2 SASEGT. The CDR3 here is CASRNRDRKETQYF.

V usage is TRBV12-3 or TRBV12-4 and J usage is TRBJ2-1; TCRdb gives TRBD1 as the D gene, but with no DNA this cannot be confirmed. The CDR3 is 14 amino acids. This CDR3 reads CASRRDREIGEQFF.

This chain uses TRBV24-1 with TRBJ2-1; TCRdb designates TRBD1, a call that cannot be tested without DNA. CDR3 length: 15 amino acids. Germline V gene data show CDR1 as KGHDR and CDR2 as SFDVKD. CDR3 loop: CATSDTGVKYNEQFF.

The CDR3 is CASTTGQMNTEAFF. The gene calls are TRBV6-1 and TRBJ1-1; TCRdb proposes TRBD1, but this gene call is untestable without DNA. Per the germline V gene, CDR1 is MNHNS and CDR2 is SASEGT. The CDR3 is made up of 14 amino acids.

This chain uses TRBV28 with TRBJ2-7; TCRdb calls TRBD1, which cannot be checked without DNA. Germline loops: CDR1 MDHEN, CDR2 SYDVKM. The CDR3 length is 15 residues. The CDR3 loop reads CASCPPGATTPEQYF.

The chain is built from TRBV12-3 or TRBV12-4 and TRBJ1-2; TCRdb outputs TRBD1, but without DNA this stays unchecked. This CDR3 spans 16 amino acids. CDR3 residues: CASSLGPGEGANGYTF.

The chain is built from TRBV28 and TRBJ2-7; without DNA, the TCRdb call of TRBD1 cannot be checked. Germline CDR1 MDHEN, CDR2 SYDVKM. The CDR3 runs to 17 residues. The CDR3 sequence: CASSYPGRSWGTYEQYF.

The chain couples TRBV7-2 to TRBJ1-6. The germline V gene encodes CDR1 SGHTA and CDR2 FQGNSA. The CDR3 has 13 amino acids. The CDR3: CASSLIDNSPLHF.

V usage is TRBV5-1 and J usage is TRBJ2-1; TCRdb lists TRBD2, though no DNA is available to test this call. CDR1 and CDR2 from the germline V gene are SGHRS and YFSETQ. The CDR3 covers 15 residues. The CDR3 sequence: CASSLTSGTYNEQFF.

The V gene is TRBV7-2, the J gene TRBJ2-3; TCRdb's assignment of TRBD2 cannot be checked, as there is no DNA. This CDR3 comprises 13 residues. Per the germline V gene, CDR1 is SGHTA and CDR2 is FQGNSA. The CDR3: CASTGVRTDTQYF.

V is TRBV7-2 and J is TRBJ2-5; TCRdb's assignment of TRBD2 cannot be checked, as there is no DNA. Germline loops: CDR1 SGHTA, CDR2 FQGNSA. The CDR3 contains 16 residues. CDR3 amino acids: CASSLAIGRGEETQYF.

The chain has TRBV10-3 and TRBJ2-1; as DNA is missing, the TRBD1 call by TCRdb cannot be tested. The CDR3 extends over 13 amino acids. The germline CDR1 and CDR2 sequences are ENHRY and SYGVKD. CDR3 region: CAISPSTNPEQFF.

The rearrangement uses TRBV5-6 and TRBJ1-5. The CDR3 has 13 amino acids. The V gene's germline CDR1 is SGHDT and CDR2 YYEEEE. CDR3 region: CASSLGFNQPQHF.

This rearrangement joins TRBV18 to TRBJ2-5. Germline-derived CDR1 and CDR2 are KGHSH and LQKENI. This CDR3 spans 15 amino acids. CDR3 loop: CASSPPGPPQETQYF.

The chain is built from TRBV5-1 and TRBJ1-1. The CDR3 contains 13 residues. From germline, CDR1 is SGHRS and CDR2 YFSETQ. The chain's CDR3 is CASSFNRNTEAFF.

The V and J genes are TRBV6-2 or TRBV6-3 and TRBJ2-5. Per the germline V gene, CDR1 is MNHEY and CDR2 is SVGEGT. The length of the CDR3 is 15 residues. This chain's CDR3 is CASSYRQESAETQYF.

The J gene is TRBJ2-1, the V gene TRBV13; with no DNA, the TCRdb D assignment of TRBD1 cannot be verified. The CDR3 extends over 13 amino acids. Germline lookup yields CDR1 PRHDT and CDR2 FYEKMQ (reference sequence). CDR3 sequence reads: CASSAGAHNEQFF.

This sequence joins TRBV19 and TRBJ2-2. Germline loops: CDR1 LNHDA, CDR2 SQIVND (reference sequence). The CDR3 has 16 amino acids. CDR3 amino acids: CASSIGGDLNTGELFF.

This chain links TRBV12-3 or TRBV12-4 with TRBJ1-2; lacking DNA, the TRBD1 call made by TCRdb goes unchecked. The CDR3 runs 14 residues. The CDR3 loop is CASHTGITNYGYTF.

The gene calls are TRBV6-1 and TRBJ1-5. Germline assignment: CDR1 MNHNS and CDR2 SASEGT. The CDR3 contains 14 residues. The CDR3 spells CASEGGGGNQPQHF.

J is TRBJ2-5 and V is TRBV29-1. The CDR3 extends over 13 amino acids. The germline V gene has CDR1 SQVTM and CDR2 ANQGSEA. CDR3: CSVESDFQETQYF. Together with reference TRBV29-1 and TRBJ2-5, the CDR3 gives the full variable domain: SAVISQKPSRDICQRGTSLTIQCQVDSQVTMMFWYRQQPGQSLTLIATANQGSEATYESGFVIDKFPISRPNLTFSTLTVSNMSPEDSSIYLCSVESDFQETQYFGPGTRLLVL.

The CDR3 reads CASSLVAGRPEHGYTF. The chain combines TRBV7-9 with TRBJ1-2; the D gene TCRdb calls, TRBD1, cannot be checked with no DNA. Germline lookup yields CDR1 SEHNR and CDR2 FQNEAQ (reference sequence). This CDR3 is built from 16 residues. Supplemented by reference TRBV7-9 and TRBJ1-2, the full variable domain reads DTGVSQNPRHKITKRGQNVTFRCDPISEHNRLYWYRQTLGQGPEFLTYFQNEAQLEKSRLLSDRFSAERPKGSFSTLEIQRTEQGDSAMYLCASSLVAGRPEHGYTFGSGTRLTVV.